These T cell receptor beta chains were read from a single sample in a study of human T cells and chemical hapten exposure. Each CDR3 protein gets one entry after TCRdb re-called the RACE reads with MiXCR. This sample has 180,000 or so distinct CDR3 sequences; roughly 15% occur once, and the top ten carry about 1.7%. The source material was whole blood, sampled in connection with sensitization to the hapten diphenylcyclopropenone (DPC). These receptors were taken from a woman in her twenties or thirties with alopecia areata. Some clones in this sample may be carry-over from other donors' samples. Both conserved end residues are part of each CDR3. Each record gives: J gene, clone size, V gene, D gene, CDR3 DNA, CDR3 protein. A D gene is named only where the DNA matches it firmly. Clone size appears in some rows only: once, few, many, or a class for an expanded clone.

J gene: TRBJ1-6; clone size: .; V gene: TRBV30; D gene: TRBD1; CDR3 DNA: TGTGCCTGGAATACAGGGGTTAGTTCACCCCTCCACTTT; CDR3 protein: CAWNTGVSSPLHF
J gene: TRBJ2-7; clone size: .; V gene: TRBV30; D gene: TRBD1; CDR3 DNA: TGTGCCTGGAGGAGTCCCGGGACAGGGAGATTCGAGCAGTACTTC; CDR3 protein: CAWRSPGTGRFEQYF
J gene: TRBJ2-3; clone size: .; V gene: TRBV14; D gene: .; CDR3 DNA: TGTGCCAGCAGCCAAGGGGCCCTAGGTACGCAGTATTTT; CDR3 protein: CASSQGALGTQYF
J gene: TRBJ1-2; clone size: many; V gene: TRBV20-1; D gene: .; CDR3 DNA: TGCAGTGCTGGCAGGGTGGACTATGGCTACACCTTC; CDR3 protein: CSAGRVDYGYTF
J gene: TRBJ2-4; clone size: .; V gene: TRBV5-5; D gene: .; CDR3 DNA: TGTGCCAGCAGCTCCGGACAGACCTATAGGGCCAAAAACATTCAGTACTTC; CDR3 protein: CASSSGQTYRAKNIQYF
J gene: TRBJ2-3; clone size: .; V gene: TRBV7-9; D gene: TRBD1; CDR3 DNA: TGTGCCAGCAGTTGGGACAGGGCAAGCTCTAGCACAGATACGCAGTATTTT; CDR3 protein: CASSWDRASSSTDTQYF
J gene: TRBJ1-6; clone size: .; V gene: TRBV30; D gene: .; CDR3 DNA: TGTGCCTGGAGCCCCTCCCTCTACACTTCACCCCTCCACTTT; CDR3 protein: CAWSPSLYTSPLHF
J gene: TRBJ1-5; clone size: once; V gene: TRBV28; D gene: TRBD1; CDR3 DNA: TGTGCCAGCAGCACTTACGGGACAGGGTACCAGCCCCAGCATTTT; CDR3 protein: CASSTYGTGYQPQHF
J gene: TRBJ2-5; clone size: many; V gene: TRBV5-5; D gene: .; CDR3 DNA: TGTGCCAGCAGCCGTTCGCCGACAGGACAAGAGACCCAGTACTTC; CDR3 protein: CASSRSPTGQETQYF
J gene: TRBJ1-4; clone size: .; V gene: TRBV7-8; D gene: TRBD1; CDR3 DNA: TGTGCCAGCAGCGGACAGGGATGGAGTGAAAAACTGTTTTTT; CDR3 protein: CASSGQGWSEKLFF
J gene: TRBJ2-2; clone size: few; V gene: TRBV5-5; D gene: .; CDR3 DNA: TGTGCCAGCAGCTTAAACAGGGCCGGGGAGCTGTTTTTT; CDR3 protein: CASSLNRAGELFF
J gene: TRBJ2-7; clone size: .; V gene: TRBV3-1; D gene: .; CDR3 DNA: TGTGCCAGCCCGGGAGTATCGGGGCCCCGGGACGAGCAGTACTTC; CDR3 protein: CASPGVSGPRDEQYF
J gene: TRBJ2-3; clone size: .; V gene: TRBV28; D gene: TRBD2; CDR3 DNA: TGTGCCAGCAGTTTAGCGGGACTAAGCACAGATACGCAGTATTTT; CDR3 protein: CASSLAGLSTDTQYF
J gene: TRBJ1-1; clone size: few; V gene: TRBV6-1; D gene: TRBD1; CDR3 DNA: TGTGCCATCACCAGGGGGGACAGCTTGAACACTGAAGCTTTCTTT; CDR3 protein: CAITRGDSLNTEAFF